The clone carrying this T cell receptor (delta chain) was detected only a few times. Its antigen is not identified. The data were obtained in a study of Vδ1+ human thymocytes. V lost 0 bases and J lost 1, with 12 bases in between. The CDR3 sequence is 16 residues long. The germline V gene encodes CDR1 TSWWSYY and CDR2 QGS. Overall study findings and caveats: Thymic delta-chain repertoires held around 20% Vdelta2 sequences and few Vdelta3, despite high sort purity. Thymic TRG and TRD repertoires appeared highly polyclonal.

Extracted RNA was reverse transcribed into cDNA. The CDR3 regions were amplified by multiplex PCR from V-gene primers to a constant-region primer. TCRdb called clones anew from the multiplex PCR reads with CATT. This sample yields 45,000 to 75,000 delta-chain clones, of which over 12% are seen a single time; under 0.5% belongs to the top ten. The sequenced material came from Vdelta1+ gamma-delta thymocytes from the thymus. Subset meaning: FACS-sorted CD3+ TCRalphabeta- TCRVdelta1+ TCRVdelta2- thymocytes. The receptor was derived from a girl under three years old who had congenital heart surgery. The rearrangement joins TRDV1 to TRDJ1; perhaps TRDD3 as D (5 bases). The CDR3 nucleotides are TGTGCTCTTGGGGAACTTTGCGGGGAAGGCACCGATAAACTCATCTTT. Protein sequence: CALGELCGEGTDKLIF.